Listed below are T cell receptor beta chains from one sample, sequenced in a study of breast tumors, draining lymph nodes, adjacent tissues. Each CDR3 protein is one row after TCRdb ran MiXCR on the multiplex PCR reads. The sample contains 140,000 or so distinct CDR3 sequences, less than 35% of which appear only once. The sequenced sample was axillary lymph node tissue. Every receptor here comes from a female donor with breast cancer. Some clones in this sample may be carry-over from other donors' samples. Both conserved end residues are part of each CDR3. D genes are given only for firm matches. Some rows mark clone size as missing; the rest say once, few, many or name a class of expanded clone.

size	V	J	D	DNA	CDR3
many	TRBV28	TRBJ1-2	-	TGTGCCAGCAGTTCCCCTTCCTATGGCTACACCTTC	CASSSPSYGYTF
-	TRBV7-3	TRBJ2-7	-	TGTGCCAGCAGCCCCGGCTCGGGCGATGAGCAGTACTTC	CASSPGSGDEQYF
many	TRBV29-1	TRBJ1-5	-	TGCAGCGTAGAACTTGGGGATGGCAATCAGCCCCAGCATTTT	CSVELGDGNQPQHF
-	TRBV11-2	TRBJ2-5	-	TGTGCCAGCAGCTTAGAAAAGGCGGAGACCCAGTACTTC	CASSLEKAETQYF
many	TRBV2	TRBJ2-5	-	TGTGCCAGCAAACGTGGTGAGACCCAGTACTTC	CASKRGETQYF
-	TRBV30	TRBJ2-1	TRBD2	TGTGCCTGGAGATTACTAGCGGGAGGATCCTGCAATGAGCAGTTCTTC	CAWRLLAGGSCNEQFF
many	TRBV4-2	TRBJ2-3	-	TGTGCCAGCAGCCAAGGGCTATCCAGCACAGATACGCAGTATTTT	CASSQGLSSTDTQYF
many	TRBV5-1	TRBJ1-2	TRBD1	TGCGCCAGCAGCGTATACAGGGGCTGGGGCTACACCTTC	CASSVYRGWGYTF
many	TRBV5-1	TRBJ2-1	-	TGTGCCAGCAGCTTAGGGGGGTCCTCCTACAATGAGCAGTTCTTC	CASSLGGSSYNEQFF
many	TRBV6-1	TRBJ2-1	-	TGTGCCAGCAGAGCGCAGAGAGTAGACAGCTCCTACAATGAGCAGTTCTTC	CASRAQRVDSSYNEQFF
many	TRBV19	TRBJ1-3	-	TGTGCCAGTAGTTCACCAGGCAATCGAAACACCATATATTTT	CASSSPGNRNTIYF
many	TRBV4-1	TRBJ2-1	-	TGCGCCAGCCGACGGGCTAGCTCCTACAATGAGCAGTTCTTC	CASRRASSYNEQFF
many	TRBV6-4	TRBJ1-3	TRBD1	TGTGCCAGCAGTAGACAGGGCCTACCCTCTGGAAACACCATATATTTT	CASSRQGLPSGNTIYF
many	TRBV6-5	TRBJ1-2	-	TGTGCCAGCAGTTACTCGACTACGGGTTATGGCTACACCTTC	CASSYSTTGYGYTF
many	TRBV7-8	TRBJ1-2	-	TGTGCCAGCAGCTTAGTCCCTGGATCCAACTATGGCTACACCTTC	CASSLVPGSNYGYTF
-	TRBV7-2	TRBJ2-3	TRBD2	TGTGCCAGCAGCCAAGATGATGTAGCGGGGGGCACAGATCCGCAGTATTTT	CASSQDDVAGGTDPQYF
many	TRBV11-2	TRBJ2-3	TRBD1	TGTGCCAGCAGCTCAGGACAGGCCCGTAGCACAGATACGCAGTATTTT	CASSSGQARSTDTQYF
-	TRBV4-3	TRBJ1-6	TRBD1	TGCGCCAGCAGCCCCGTGGACAGGGGAACCTATAATTCACCCCTCCACTTT	CASSPVDRGTYNSPLHF
-	TRBV20-1	TRBJ2-7	-	TGCAGTGTATCCTCCGGCCTAACCTACGAGCGGTACTTC	CSVSSGLTYERYF
once	TRBV9	TRBJ2-3	-	TGTGCCGGCAGCGTAGAGTATACCGACACAGGTACGCAGTATTTT	CAGSVEYTDTGTQYF
-	TRBV20-1	TRBJ1-5	-	TGCAGTGCTAGACCCGGGACCGGCAATCAGCCCCAGCATTTT	CSARPGTGNQPQHF
-	TRBV29-1	TRBJ1-1	TRBD1	TGCAGCGTCCCTCAGGGGGCGGTCACTGAAGCTTTCTTT	CSVPQGAVTEAFF
many	TRBV2	TRBJ1-5	-	TGTGCCAGCAGTGAAGGTCGAGGGGGGGGCAATCAGCCCCAGCATTTT	CASSEGRGGGNQPQHF
many	TRBV29-1	TRBJ1-4	TRBD1	TGCAGCGTTCGACAGGGGGAGGGTGAAAAACTGTTTTTT	CSVRQGEGEKLFF
-	TRBV11-2	TRBJ2-6	-	TGTGCCAGCAGCAACGGGGTTGCCGGGGCCAACGTCCTGACTTTC	CASSNGVAGANVLTF
many	TRBV12-3/TRBV12-4	TRBJ2-2	TRBD2	TGTGCCACCCAAGCCCCGCGGGGGGGCCTCCACACCGGGGAGCTGTTTTTT	CATQAPRGGLHTGELFF
many	TRBV12-3/TRBV12-4	TRBJ2-1	-	TGTGCCAGCAGTTTAGTTGTACAGGGCAATGAGCAGTTCTTC	CASSLVVQGNEQFF
many	TRBV6-5	TRBJ2-6	-	TGTGCCAGCAGTTACGTCACCTCTGGGGCCAACGTCCTGACTTTC	CASSYVTSGANVLTF
-	TRBV5-1	TRBJ1-1	-	TGCGCCAGCAGCTTGGAAGGGCTCCGACATGAAGCTTTCTTT	CASSLEGLRHEAFF
-	TRBV6-5	TRBJ1-1	-	TGTGCCAGCGGTCACGAGGACAGAATGAACACTGAAGCTTTCTTT	CASGHEDRMNTEAFF
-	TRBV18	TRBJ1-1	-	TGTGCCAGCTCACCCTTAACCAGGCACTTGAACACTGAAGCTTTCTTT	CASSPLTRHLNTEAFF
few	TRBV2	TRBJ1-1	-	TGTGCCAGCAGGCTCGGAGGGACTGAAGCTTTCTTT	CASRLGGTEAFF
-	TRBV20-1	TRBJ1-6	-	TGCAGTGCTAGACGGGGGAGGGGGGGATCACCCCTCCACTTT	CSARRGRGGSPLHF